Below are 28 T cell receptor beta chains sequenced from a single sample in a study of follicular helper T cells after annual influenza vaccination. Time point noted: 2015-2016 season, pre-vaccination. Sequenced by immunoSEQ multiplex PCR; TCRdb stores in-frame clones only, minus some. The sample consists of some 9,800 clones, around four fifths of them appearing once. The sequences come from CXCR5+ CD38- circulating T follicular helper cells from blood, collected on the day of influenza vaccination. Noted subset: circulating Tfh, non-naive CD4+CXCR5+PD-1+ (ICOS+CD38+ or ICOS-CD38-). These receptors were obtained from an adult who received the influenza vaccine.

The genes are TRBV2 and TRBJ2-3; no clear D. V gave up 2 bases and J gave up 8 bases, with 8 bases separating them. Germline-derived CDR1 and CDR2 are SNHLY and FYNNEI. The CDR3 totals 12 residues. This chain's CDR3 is CASSEMFSTQYF. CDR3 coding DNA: TGTGCCAGCAGTGAAATGTTTTCTACGCAGTATTTT.

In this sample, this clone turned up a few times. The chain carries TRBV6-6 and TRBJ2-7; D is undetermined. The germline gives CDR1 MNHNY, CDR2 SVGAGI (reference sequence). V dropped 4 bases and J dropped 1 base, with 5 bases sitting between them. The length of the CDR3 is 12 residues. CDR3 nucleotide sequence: TGTGCCAGCAGTTTAATATCCTACGAGCAGTACTTC. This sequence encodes CASSLISYEQYF.

The CDR3 coding sequence is TGCGCCAGCAGCCACCCATCAGGAGACTCCTGGTCCCCCGGGGAGCTGTTTTTT. This gives the protein CASSHPSGDSWSPGELFF. The V call is TRBV4-1, the J call TRBJ2-2; D gene uncertain. CDR3 length: 18 residues. The germline CDR1 and CDR2 sequences are MGHRA and YSYEKL. The V end lost 3 bases, the J end lost 6 bases, and 23 bases lay between the germline ends.

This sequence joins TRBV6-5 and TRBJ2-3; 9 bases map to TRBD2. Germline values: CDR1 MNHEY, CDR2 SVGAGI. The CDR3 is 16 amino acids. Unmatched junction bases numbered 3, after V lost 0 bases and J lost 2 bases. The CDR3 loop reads CASSYSSGRNTDTQYF. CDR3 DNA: TGTGCCAGCAGTTACTCTAGCGGGAGAAACACAGATACGCAGTATTTT.

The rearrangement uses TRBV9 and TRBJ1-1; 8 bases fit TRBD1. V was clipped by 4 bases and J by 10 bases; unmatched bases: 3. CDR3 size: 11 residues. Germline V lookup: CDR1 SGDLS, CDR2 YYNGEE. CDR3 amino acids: CASSSQGAAFF. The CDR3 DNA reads TGTGCCAGCAGCTCCCAGGGGGCAGCTTTCTTT.

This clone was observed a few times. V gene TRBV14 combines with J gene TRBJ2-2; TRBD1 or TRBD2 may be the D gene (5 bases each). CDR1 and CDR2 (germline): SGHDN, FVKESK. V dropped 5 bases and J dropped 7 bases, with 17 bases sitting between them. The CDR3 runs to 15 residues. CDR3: CASSRDLGAVGELFF. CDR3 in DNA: TGTGCCAGCAGCAGGGACCTGGGAGCCGTCGGGGAGCTGTTTTTT.

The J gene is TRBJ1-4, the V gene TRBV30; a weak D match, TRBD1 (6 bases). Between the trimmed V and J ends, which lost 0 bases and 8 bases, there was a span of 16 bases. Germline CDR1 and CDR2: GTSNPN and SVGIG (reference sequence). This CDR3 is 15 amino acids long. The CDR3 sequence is CAWSVGHVGGEKLFF. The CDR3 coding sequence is TGTGCCTGGAGTGTTGGGCACGTTGGGGGCGAAAAACTGTTTTTT.

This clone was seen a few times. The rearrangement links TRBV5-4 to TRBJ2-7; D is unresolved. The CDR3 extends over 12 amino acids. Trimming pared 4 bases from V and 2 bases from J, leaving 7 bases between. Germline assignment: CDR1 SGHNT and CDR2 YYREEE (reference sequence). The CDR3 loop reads CASSRDTYEQYF. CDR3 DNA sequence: TGTGCCAGCAGCCGAGATACCTACGAGCAGTACTTC.

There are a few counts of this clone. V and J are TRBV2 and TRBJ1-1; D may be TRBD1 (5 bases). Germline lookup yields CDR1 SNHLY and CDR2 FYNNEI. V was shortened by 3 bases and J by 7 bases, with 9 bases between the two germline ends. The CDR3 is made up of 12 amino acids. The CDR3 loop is CASSEWGGEAFF. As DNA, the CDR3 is TGTGCCAGCAGTGAGTGGGGCGGTGAAGCTTTCTTT.

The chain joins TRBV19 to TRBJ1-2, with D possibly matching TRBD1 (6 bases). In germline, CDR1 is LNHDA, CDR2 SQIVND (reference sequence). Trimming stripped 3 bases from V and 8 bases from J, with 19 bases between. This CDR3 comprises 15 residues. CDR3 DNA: TGTGCCAGTAGTATCTCATGGGGGACAACCAACGGCTACACCTTC. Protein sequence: CASSISWGTTNGYTF.

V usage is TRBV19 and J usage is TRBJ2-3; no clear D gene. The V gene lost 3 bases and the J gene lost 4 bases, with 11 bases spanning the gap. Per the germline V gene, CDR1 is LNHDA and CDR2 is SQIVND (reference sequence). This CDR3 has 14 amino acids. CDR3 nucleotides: TGTGCCAGTAGTATGGATAGGCCCCCAGATACGCAGTATTTT. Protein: CASSMDRPPDTQYF.

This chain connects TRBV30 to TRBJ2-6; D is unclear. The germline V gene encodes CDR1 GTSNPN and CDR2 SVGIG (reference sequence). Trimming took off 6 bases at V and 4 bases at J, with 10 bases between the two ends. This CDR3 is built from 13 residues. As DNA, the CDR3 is TGTGCCTGTGATCCTACAGGGGCCAACGTCCTGACTTTC. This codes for CACDPTGANVLTF.

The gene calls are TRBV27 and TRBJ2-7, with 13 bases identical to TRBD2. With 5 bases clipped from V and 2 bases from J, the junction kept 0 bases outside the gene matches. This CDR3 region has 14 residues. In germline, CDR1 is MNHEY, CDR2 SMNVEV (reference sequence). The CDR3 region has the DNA TGTGCCAGCAGTGGACTAGCGGGAGCCTACGAGCAGTACTTC. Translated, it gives CASSGLAGAYEQYF.

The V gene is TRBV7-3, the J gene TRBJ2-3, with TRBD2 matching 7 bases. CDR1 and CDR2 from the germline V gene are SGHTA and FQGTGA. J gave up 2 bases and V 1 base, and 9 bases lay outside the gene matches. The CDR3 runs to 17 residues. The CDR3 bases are TGTGCCAGCAGCTTAATTCCAGGCGGGAGACCCACAGATACGCAGTATTTT. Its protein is CASSLIPGGRPTDTQYF.

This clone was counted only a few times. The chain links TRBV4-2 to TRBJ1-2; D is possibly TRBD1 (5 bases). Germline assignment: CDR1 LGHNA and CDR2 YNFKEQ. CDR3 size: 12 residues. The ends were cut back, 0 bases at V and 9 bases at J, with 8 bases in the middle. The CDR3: CASSQDGASYTF. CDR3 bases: TGTGCCAGCAGCCAAGATGGGGCCAGCTACACCTTC.

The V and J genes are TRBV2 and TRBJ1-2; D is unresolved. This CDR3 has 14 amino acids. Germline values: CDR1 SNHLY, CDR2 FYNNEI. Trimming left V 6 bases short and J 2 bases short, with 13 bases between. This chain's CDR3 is CASRREEGNYGYTF. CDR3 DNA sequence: TGTGCCAGCAGACGCGAGGAAGGAAACTATGGCTACACCTTC. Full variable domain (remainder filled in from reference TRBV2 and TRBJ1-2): EPEVTQTPSHQVTQMGQEVILRCVPISNHLYFYWYRQILGQKVEFLVSFYNNEISEKSEIFDDQFSVERPDGSNFTLKIRSTKLEDSAMYFCASRREEGNYGYTFGSGTRLTVV.

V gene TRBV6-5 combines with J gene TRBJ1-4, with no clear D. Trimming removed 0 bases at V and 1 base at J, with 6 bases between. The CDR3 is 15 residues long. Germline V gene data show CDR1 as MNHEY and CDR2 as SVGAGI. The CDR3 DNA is TGTGCCAGCAGTTACTCGACCAGAACTAATGAAAAACTGTTTTTT. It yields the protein CASSYSTRTNEKLFF.

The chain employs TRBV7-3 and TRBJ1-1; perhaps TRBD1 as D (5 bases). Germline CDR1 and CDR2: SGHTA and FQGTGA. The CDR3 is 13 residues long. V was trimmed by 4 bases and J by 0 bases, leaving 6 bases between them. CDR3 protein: CASSSQVNTEAFF. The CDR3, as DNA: TGTGCCAGCAGCTCACAGGTGAACACTGAAGCTTTCTTT.

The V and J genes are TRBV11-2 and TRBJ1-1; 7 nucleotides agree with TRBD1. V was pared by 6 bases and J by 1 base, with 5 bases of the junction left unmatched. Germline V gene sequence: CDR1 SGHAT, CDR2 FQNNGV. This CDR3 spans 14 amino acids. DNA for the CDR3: TGTGCCAGCAGGTTGGGACAGACGAACACTGAAGCTTTCTTT. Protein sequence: CASRLGQTNTEAFF.

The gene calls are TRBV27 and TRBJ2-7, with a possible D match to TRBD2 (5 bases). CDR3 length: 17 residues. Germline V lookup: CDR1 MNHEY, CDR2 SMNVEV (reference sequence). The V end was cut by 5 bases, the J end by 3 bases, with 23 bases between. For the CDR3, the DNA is TGTGCCAGCAGTCCCCGCGGGCGAGGGATCTCCATCTACGAGCAGTACTTC. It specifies CASSPRGRGISIYEQYF.

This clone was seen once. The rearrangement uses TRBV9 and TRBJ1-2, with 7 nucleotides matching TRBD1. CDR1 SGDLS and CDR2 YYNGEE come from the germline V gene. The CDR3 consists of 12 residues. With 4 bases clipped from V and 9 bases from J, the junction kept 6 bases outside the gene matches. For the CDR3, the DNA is TGTGCCAGCAGCCTACCAGGGGGTAGCTACACCTTC. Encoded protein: CASSLPGGSYTF.

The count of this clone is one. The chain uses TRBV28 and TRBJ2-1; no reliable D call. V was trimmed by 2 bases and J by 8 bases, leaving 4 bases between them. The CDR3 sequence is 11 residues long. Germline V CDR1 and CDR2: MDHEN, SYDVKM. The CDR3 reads CASSLRDEQFF. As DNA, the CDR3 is TGTGCCAGCAGTTTAAGAGATGAGCAGTTCTTC.

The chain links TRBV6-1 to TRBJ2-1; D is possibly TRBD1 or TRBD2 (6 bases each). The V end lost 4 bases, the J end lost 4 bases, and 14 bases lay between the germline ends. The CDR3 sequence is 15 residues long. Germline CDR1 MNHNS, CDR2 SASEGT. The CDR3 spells CASSVGGSGYNEQFF. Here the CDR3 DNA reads TGTGCCAGCAGTGTGGGGGGCTCTGGTTACAATGAGCAGTTCTTC.

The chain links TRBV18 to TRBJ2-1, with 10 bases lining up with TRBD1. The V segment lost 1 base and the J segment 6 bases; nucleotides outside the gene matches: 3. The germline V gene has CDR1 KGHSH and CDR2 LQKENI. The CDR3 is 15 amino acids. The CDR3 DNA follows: TGTGCCAGCTCACCACGGACAGGGGGGGTCAATGAGCAGTTCTTC. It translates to CASSPRTGGVNEQFF.

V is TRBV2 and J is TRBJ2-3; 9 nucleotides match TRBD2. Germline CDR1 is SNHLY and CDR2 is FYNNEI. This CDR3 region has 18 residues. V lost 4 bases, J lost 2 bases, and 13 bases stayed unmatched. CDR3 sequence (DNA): TGTGCCAGCAGTGGGAGGGCGACTAGCGGAAAATACACAGATACGCAGTATTTT. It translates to CASSGRATSGKYTDTQYF.

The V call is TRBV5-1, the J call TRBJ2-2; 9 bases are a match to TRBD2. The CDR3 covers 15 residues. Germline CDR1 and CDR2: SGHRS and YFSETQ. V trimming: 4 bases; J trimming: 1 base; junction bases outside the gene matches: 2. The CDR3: CASSQTSGNTGELFF. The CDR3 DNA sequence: TGCGCCAGCAGCCAGACTAGCGGGAACACCGGGGAGCTGTTTTTT.

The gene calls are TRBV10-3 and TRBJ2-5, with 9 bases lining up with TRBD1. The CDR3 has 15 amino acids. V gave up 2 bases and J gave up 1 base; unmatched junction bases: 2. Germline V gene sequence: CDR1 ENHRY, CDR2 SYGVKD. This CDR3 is CAISEATGGQETQYF. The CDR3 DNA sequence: TGTGCCATCAGTGAGGCGACAGGGGGCCAAGAGACCCAGTACTTC.

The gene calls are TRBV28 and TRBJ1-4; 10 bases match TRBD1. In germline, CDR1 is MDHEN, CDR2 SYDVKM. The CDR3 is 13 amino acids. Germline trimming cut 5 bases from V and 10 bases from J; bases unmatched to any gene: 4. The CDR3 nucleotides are TGTGCCAGCAGTCCATGGACAGGGGGAAAACTGTTTTTT. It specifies CASSPWTGGKLFF.